This entry features one T cell receptor (beta chain) sequence. Its antigen is unknown. The data belong to a study of cytomegalovirus exposure and HLA in healthy donors. Overall study context: A later analysis reported the 90 to 150 validation repertoires used the same platform as the roughly 700 first-cohort repertoires. Study-level findings and limits: Most TCR sequences proved rare, with some public TCRs found in many donors.

The data were produced by immunoSEQ multiplex PCR, yet TCRdb's version contains in-frame clones alone and is incomplete. The table lists 80,000 to 100,000 clones, about 83% of them singletons. With 3 bases clipped from V and 0 bases from J, the junction kept 2 bases outside the gene matches. The CDR3 sequence is 15 residues long. Per germline, CDR1 MDHEN and CDR2 SYDVKM. The genes are TRBV28 and TRBJ2-4; TRBD1 matches 7 bases. Sequenced sample: PBMCs. The sequence derives from a woman aged 25 to 45 in good health and CMV-seronegative. The CDR3 loop reads CASSFQGVAKNIQYF. CDR3 coding DNA: TGTGCCAGCAGTTTCCAGGGGGTAGCCAAAAACATTCAGTACTTC.